What follows are 21 T cell receptor beta chains derived from one specimen sequenced in a study of OX40 agonist ivuxolimab in advanced cancers. Data came from immunoSEQ multiplex PCR; TCRdb stores just in-frame clones and leaves some out. The sample has 40,000 to 50,000 clones; 89% are singletons. The material was CD4+ or CD8+ T cells sorted from blood, obtained in a trial of the OX40 agonist ivuxolimab. The source is an adult with an advanced solid tumor such as melanoma, head and neck, liver or kidney cancer.

The J gene is TRBJ2-7, the V gene TRBV7-4; D possibly corresponds to TRBD2 (6 bases). Trimming took 1 base from V and 1 from J, leaving 14 bases between them. The CDR3 extends over 16 amino acids. In germline, CDR1 is SGHVT, CDR2 SQSDAQ. CDR3 in amino acids: CASSLGVAGRSYEQYF. DNA for the CDR3: TGTGCCAGCAGCTTAGGGGTCGCGGGGAGGTCCTACGAGCAGTACTTC.

This chain uses TRBV9 with TRBJ2-3; tentative D call: TRBD2 (6 bases). CDR1 and CDR2 (germline): SGDLS, YYNGEE. Trimming pared 4 bases from V and 2 bases from J, leaving 14 bases between. The CDR3 runs 15 residues. The CDR3 nucleotides are TGTGCCAGCAGCCCACTTGCGCGGGACACAGATACGCAGTATTTT. Protein sequence: CASSPLARDTDTQYF. The full variable domain, rest sourced from reference TRBV9 and TRBJ2-3, is DSGVTQTPKHLITATGQRVTLRCSPRSGDLSVYWYQQSLDQGLQFLIQYYNGEERAKGNILERFSAQQFPDLHSELNLSSLELGDSALYFCASSPLARDTDTQYFGPGTRLTVL.

The chain joins TRBV5-1 to TRBJ1-6; D gene ambiguous. The germline V and J ends were trimmed by 1 base and 8 bases, with 10 bases remaining between them. CDR1 is SGHRS and CDR2 is YFSETQ in the germline V gene. The CDR3 consists of 14 residues. The CDR3 nucleotides are TGCGCCAGCAGCTTGTGGTCACGGGATTCACCCCTCCACTTT. Translated: CASSLWSRDSPLHF.

This clone was observed a single time. The V call is TRBV10-2, the J call TRBJ2-7, with TRBD2 matching over 14 bases. This CDR3 has 17 amino acids. In germline, CDR1 is WSHSY, CDR2 SAAADI. V lost 7 bases, J lost 4 bases, and 12 bases stayed unmatched. The CDR3: CASIGLAGGPLGYEQYF. CDR3 DNA: TGCGCCAGCATCGGACTAGCGGGAGGCCCCTTAGGGTACGAGCAGTACTTC.

This chain joins TRBV2 and TRBJ2-7; tentative D call: TRBD2 (6 bases). Germline V gene data show CDR1 as SNHLY and CDR2 as FYNNEI. The CDR3 length is 13 residues. Trimming stripped 3 bases from V and 6 bases from J, with 12 bases between. The CDR3 nucleotides read TGTGCCAGCAGTGAGGAGGGTTTAGGCGAGCAGTACTTC. This codes for CASSEEGLGEQYF.

This clone was picked up one time. The J gene is TRBJ2-7, the V gene TRBV5-4; 10 bases fit TRBD1. The CDR3 is made up of 14 amino acids. V trimming: 3 bases; J trimming: 7 bases; junction bases outside the gene matches: 7. The germline CDR1 and CDR2 sequences are SGHNT and YYREEE (reference sequence). In DNA form, the CDR3 reads TGTGCCAGCAGCTGGGGGACAGGGGCTGGGGAGCAGTACTTC. Its translation is CASSWGTGAGEQYF.

The gene calls are TRBV19 and TRBJ2-7, with 8 bases that match TRBD2. Germline CDR1 reads LNHDA; CDR2 reads SQIVND (reference sequence). This CDR3 region has 15 residues. V lost 3 bases and J lost 2; bases outside the gene matches: 6. Here the CDR3 DNA reads TGTGCCAGTAGTATCCTCGGCGGGGGGACCTACGAGCAGTACTTC. This gives the protein CASSILGGGTYEQYF.

This clone was detected once. The CDR3 DNA reads as TGTGCCAGCAGCGTCGGGACAGGGACTTACGAGCAGTACTTC. Protein: CASSVGTGTYEQYF. V and J are TRBV5-4 and TRBJ2-7; TRBD1 matches at 9 bases. The CDR3 spans 14 residues. Germline V lookup: CDR1 SGHNT, CDR2 YYREEE (reference sequence). J gave up 4 bases and V 4 bases, and 6 bases lay outside the gene matches.

This chain joins TRBV27 and TRBJ2-7; 7 nucleotides line up with TRBD1. With 2 bases clipped from V and 2 bases from J, the junction kept 0 bases outside the gene matches. CDR3 size: 13 residues. Germline V gene sequence: CDR1 MNHEY, CDR2 SMNVEV (reference sequence). The CDR3 region is CASSLQGAYEQYF. For the CDR3, the DNA is TGTGCCAGCAGTTTACAGGGGGCCTACGAGCAGTACTTC.

This clone was picked up one time. J is TRBJ1-2 and V is TRBV7-9, with a possible D match to TRBD1 (5 bases). The germline CDR1 and CDR2 sequences are SEHNR and FQNEAQ (reference sequence). Trimming pared 5 bases from V and 6 bases from J, leaving 16 bases between. The CDR3 spans 14 residues. The CDR3, as DNA: TGTGCCAGCAGCCCGTTCCTGGGGGGGAATGGCTACACCTTC. Protein: CASSPFLGGNGYTF.

The V call is TRBV9, the J call TRBJ2-7, with 7 nucleotides matching TRBD2. With V trimmed by 0 bases and J by 6 bases, 6 bases remained unmatched. CDR3 size: 14 residues. Germline V gene data show CDR1 as SGDLS and CDR2 as YYNGEE. CDR3 amino acids: CASSVDGSGPEQYF. CDR3 DNA: TGTGCCAGCAGCGTAGATGGTAGCGGGCCCGAGCAGTACTTC.

The chain couples TRBV28 to TRBJ1-5, with D possibly TRBD1 on 6 matching bases. The CDR3 is made up of 15 amino acids. Between the trimmed V and J ends, which lost 7 bases and 4 bases, there was a span of 17 bases. Germline CDR1 is MDHEN and CDR2 is SYDVKM. The CDR3 nucleotides are TGTGCCAGCACCTATGACAGGAGAGAAAATCAGCCCCAGCATTTT. Protein: CASTYDRRENQPQHF.

The V call is TRBV4-3, the J call TRBJ1-6, with D perhaps TRBD1 (5 bases). The length of the CDR3 is 15 residues. The V and J ends lost 2 bases and 9 bases respectively, with 14 bases between them. Germline CDR1 LGHNA, CDR2 YSLEER. CDR3 in DNA: TGCGCCAGCAGCCAATTGTACCAGGGCGGTTCACCCCTCCACTTT. It encodes CASSQLYQGGSPLHF.

The chain carries TRBV4-3 and TRBJ1-3, with D unresolved. The germline CDR1 and CDR2 sequences are LGHNA and YSLEER. This CDR3 region has 18 residues. The V gene lost 0 bases and the J gene lost 0 bases, with 15 bases spanning the gap. Here the CDR3 DNA reads TGCGCCAGCAGCCAAGATCCCGCAGATTCAAACTCTGGAAACACCATATATTTT. Amino acid sequence: CASSQDPADSNSGNTIYF.

The chain joins TRBV4-2 to TRBJ2-1; the match to TRBD1 covers 7 bases. Germline V gene data show CDR1 as LGHNA and CDR2 as YNFKEQ. The CDR3 is 19 amino acids. The V gene end was trimmed by 0 bases and the J gene end by 0 bases; junction bases not matched to a gene: 11. The CDR3 is CASSQEYGVAGGSYNEQFF. CDR3 sequence (DNA): TGTGCCAGCAGCCAAGAATATGGCGTCGCAGGGGGCTCCTACAATGAGCAGTTCTTC.

This clone occurred a few times. J is TRBJ1-3 and V is TRBV5-4; D may be TRBD1 (5 bases). The germline V gene has CDR1 SGHNT and CDR2 YYREEE (reference sequence). Trimming removed 0 bases at V and 0 bases at J, with 7 bases between. The CDR3 contains 15 residues. In DNA form, the CDR3 reads TGTGCCAGCAGCTTGGATGACAGCTCTGGAAACACCATATATTTT. This sequence encodes CASSLDDSSGNTIYF.

The chain recombines TRBV6-5 with TRBJ2-2; D remains unclear. CDR1 and CDR2 (germline): MNHEY, SVGAGI. V lost 2 bases to trimming and J lost 7 bases, with 11 bases between them. The CDR3 contains 14 residues. CDR3: CASSYDYLVGELFF. The CDR3 bases are TGTGCCAGCAGTTACGATTATTTGGTCGGGGAGCTGTTTTTT.

This chain uses TRBV12-1 with TRBJ2-1; the table's D call, TRBD1, has no DNA check behind it. TRBV12-1 has pseudogene status. This CDR3 has 16 amino acids. CDR3 in DNA: TGTGCCAGCAGCTTAAACAGCGTGGGGGCGCACAATGAGCAGTTCTTC. Amino acid sequence: CASSLNSVGAHNEQFF.

CDR3 nucleotides: TGTGCCACCAGCGTAAAACAGGGCTCTGGGGCCAACGTCCTGACTTTC. Translation: CATSVKQGSGANVLTF. The chain employs TRBV15 and TRBJ2-6; TRBD1 is a possible D gene (6 bases). The CDR3 has 16 residues. Deletions cut 5 bases from V and 0 bases from J, with 11 bases between. Germline V gene sequence: CDR1 LNHNV, CDR2 YYDKDF (reference sequence).

The genes are TRBV5-6 and TRBJ2-7, with a weak D call TRBD2 (6 bases). CDR3 size: 15 residues. Trimming removed 0 bases from V and 1 base from J, with 11 bases in between. Germline CDR1 and CDR2: SGHDT and YYEEEE. CDR3 region: CASSLGAGPSYEQYF. Here the CDR3 DNA reads TGTGCCAGCAGCTTGGGGGCGGGGCCGTCCTACGAGCAGTACTTC.

The chain couples TRBV9 to TRBJ2-1; D perhaps matches TRBD1 (6 bases). This CDR3 is built from 16 residues. CDR1 and CDR2 from the germline V gene are SGDLS and YYNGEE. Trimming pared 0 bases from V and 2 bases from J, leaving 12 bases between. CDR3 in DNA: TGTGCCAGCAGCGTAGATCTGGGGGCCCCCTACAATGAGCAGTTCTTC. Its protein is CASSVDLGAPYNEQFF.